Sequencing of this T cell receptor beta chain was carried out in a study of shared clonotypes between healthy human individuals. A word on this clone: Antigen: not known.

This CDR3 has 13 residues. Germline V lookup: CDR1 SGHNT, CDR2 YYREEE (reference sequence). The V end lost 4 bases, the J end lost 8 bases, and 15 bases lay between the germline ends. Naive CD8 cells lacked CD45RO, underwent positive selection for CCR7 and left out terminally differentiated effector memory CD45RA+ cells. Deep level was the assay's run setting. Measured with immunoSEQ multiplex PCR; TCRdb has only the in-frame clones, and not every one. Of around 2,000,000 clones in the sample, approximately 94% were seen once. General observations from the study: Naive subsets, compared against memory subsets, generally had larger estimated richness values. Sequencing depth was expected to affect clonotype sharing among donors. The diversity represented, both genetic and in exposure history, was limited by few donors.

The sample consisted of naive CD8+ T cells sorted from blood. The origin of this receptor is a young man in good health. V usage is TRBV5-4 and J usage is TRBJ1-1, with no clear D. CDR3 coding DNA: TGTGCCAGCAGCCTCCAGACGGGGAGGGAAGCTTTCTTT. Amino acids: CASSLQTGREAFF.